This record covers a single T cell receptor (beta chain). The antigen remains unidentified. CDR3 size: 19 residues. Clones were read by immunoSEQ multiplex PCR, and TCRdb kept only the in-frame ones, dropping some. The sample carries roughly 250,000 clones, approximately 86% recorded once. Separate from the approximately 700-subject first cohort was the approximately 110-subject validation cohort, to which the donors belonged. The sample is drawn from a study of cytomegalovirus exposure and HLA in healthy donors. Broader study findings: Rare TCR sequences predominated, though certain public TCRs were found in many donors.

The TCR sequence derives from a young woman in good health and CMV-seropositive. Sequences were obtained from PBMCs. The gene calls are TRBV21-1 and TRBJ2-2; no DNA check was done on the table's D call, TRBD2. TRBV21-1 has pseudogene status. CDR3 loop: CASSKAGLAGVVSAGELFF. CDR3 coding DNA: TGTGCCAGCAGCAAAGCAGGACTAGCGGGAGTCGTTTCGGCCGGGGAGCTGTTTTTT.